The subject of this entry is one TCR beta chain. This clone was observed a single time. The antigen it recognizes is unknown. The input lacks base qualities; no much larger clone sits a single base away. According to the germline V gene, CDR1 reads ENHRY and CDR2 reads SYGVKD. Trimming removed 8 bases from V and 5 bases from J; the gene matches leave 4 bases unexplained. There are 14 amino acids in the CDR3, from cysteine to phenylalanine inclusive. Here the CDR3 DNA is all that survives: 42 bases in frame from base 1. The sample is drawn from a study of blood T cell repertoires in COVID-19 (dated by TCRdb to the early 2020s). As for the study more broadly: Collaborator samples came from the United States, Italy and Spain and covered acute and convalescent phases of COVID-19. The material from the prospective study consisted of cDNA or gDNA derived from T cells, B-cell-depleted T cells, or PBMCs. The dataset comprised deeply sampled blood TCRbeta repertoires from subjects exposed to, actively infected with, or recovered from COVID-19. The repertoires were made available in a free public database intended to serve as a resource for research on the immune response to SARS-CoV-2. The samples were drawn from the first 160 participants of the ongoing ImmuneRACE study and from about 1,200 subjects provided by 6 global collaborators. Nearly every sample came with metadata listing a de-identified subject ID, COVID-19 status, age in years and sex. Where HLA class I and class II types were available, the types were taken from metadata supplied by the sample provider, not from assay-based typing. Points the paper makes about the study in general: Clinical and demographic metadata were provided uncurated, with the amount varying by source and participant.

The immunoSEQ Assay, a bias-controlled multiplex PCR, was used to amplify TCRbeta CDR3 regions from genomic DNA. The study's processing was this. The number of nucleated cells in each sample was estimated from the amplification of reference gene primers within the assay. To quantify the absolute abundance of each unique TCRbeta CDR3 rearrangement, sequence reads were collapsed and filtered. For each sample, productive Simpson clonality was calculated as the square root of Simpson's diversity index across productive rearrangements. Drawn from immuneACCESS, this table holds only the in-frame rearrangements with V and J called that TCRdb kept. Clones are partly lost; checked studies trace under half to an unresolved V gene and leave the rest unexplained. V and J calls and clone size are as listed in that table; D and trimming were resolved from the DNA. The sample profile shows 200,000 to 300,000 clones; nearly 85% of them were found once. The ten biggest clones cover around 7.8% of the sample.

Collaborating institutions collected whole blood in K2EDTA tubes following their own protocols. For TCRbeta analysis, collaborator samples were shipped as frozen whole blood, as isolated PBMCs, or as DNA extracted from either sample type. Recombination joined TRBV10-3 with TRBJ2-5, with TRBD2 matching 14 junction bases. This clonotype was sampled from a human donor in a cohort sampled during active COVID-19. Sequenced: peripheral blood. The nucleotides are TGTGCCATCGGGACTAGCGGGGGCCAGGAGACCCAGTACTTC. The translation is CAIGTSGGQETQYF.